This TCR beta chain was observed in a study of OX40 agonist ivuxolimab in advanced cancers. Regarding the study as a whole: People who partly responded at 0.1-3.0 mg/kg had some of the least clonal expansion seen. Several nonresponders also turned out to have low normalized T-cell clonal expansion. Clonal expansion from baseline to week 6 occurred in both CD4+ and CD8+ T cells.

As concerns this clone: The antigen is undetermined.

This CDR3 has 15 residues. Trimming at V came to 2 bases and at J to 9 bases, leaving 10 bases not matched to a gene. Per germline, CDR1 MNHNS and CDR2 SASEGT. TCRdb keeps only in-frame clones here, not all; method: immunoSEQ multiplex PCR. Among around 83,000 clones listed, roughly 85% were seen once. The source is an adult with an advanced solid tumor such as melanoma, head and neck, liver or kidney cancer. This sequence joins TRBV6-1 and TRBJ2-1; 7 bases are a match to TRBD1. The material sequenced was CD4+ or CD8+ T cells sorted from blood, taken in a trial of the OX40 agonist ivuxolimab. CDR3 in DNA: TGTGCCAGCAGTGAAATAGGTCAGGGGGAAGGTGAGCAGTTCTTC. It yields the protein CASSEIGQGEGEQFF.